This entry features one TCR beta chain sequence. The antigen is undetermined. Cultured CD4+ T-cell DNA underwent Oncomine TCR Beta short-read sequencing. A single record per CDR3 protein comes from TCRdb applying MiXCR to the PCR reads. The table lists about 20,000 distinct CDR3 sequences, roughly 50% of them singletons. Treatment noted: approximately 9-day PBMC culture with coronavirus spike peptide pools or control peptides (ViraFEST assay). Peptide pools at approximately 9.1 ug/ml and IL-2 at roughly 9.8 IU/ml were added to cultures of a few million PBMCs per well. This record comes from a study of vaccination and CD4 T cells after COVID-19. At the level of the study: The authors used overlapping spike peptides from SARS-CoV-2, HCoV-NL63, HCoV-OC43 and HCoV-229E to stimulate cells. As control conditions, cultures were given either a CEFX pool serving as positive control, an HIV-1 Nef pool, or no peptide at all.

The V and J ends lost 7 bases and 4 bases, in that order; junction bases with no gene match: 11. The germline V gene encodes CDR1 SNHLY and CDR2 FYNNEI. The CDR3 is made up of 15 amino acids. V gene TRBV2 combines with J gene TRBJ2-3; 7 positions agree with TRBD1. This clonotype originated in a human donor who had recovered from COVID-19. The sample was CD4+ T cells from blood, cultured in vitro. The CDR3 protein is CASIRQGPAADTQYF. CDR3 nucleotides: TGTGCCAGCATTCGACAGGGACCAGCCGCAGATACGCAGTATTTT. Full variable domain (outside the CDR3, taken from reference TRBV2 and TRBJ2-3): EPEVTQTPSHQVTQMGQEVILRCVPISNHLYFYWYRQILGQKVEFLVSFYNNEISEKSEIFDDQFSVERPDGSNFTLKIRSTKLEDSAMYFCASIRQGPAADTQYFGPGTRLTVL.